One T cell receptor beta chain is described in this entry. What it binds is not known. This sample is part of a study of cytomegalovirus exposure and HLA in healthy donors. CDR1 and CDR2 (germline): KGHSY, FQNENV. CDR3 size: 14 residues. Trimming pared 0 bases from V and 6 bases from J, leaving 11 bases between. Use of 60 Vbeta and 13 Jbeta primers characterized the PCR. Repertoires were generated with immunoSEQ multiplex PCR, while TCRdb's copy carries only in-frame clones and drops some. Of fewer than 200,000 clones listed, less than 75% are singletons. Study-wide findings and caveats: CMV serostatus was the sole immune exposure information available. Presence/absence analyses treated sequencing depth as roughly uniform across donors. Reports described diagnosis of cytomegalovirus status by the classifier as highly specific and sensitive.

Sequencing was carried out using PBMCs. The chain carries TRBV16 and TRBJ1-2; the D is unclear. This clonotype was sampled from a girl aged 10-17 years in good health and CMV-seronegative. CDR3 residues: CASSQSQVDHGYTF. The CDR3 DNA reads as TGTGCCAGCAGCCAATCCCAGGTCGACCATGGCTACACCTTC.